This paragraph covers one T cell receptor beta chain sequence. Antigen: not known. In this CDR3 the conserved last residue, phenylalanine or tryptophan, is missing, so a read error is likely. This record comes from a study of tumor and adjacent non-tumor tissue in lung cancer. Whole-study context: Histology: 11 to 13 adenocarcinoma, a couple of squamous cell carcinoma, 1 small cell lung cancer. General observations from the study: Normal lung showed higher cumulative top 100 clone frequency than tumor. Tumor tissue had significantly higher TCR diversity than normal lung.

A modified ARM-PCR protocol with three rounds of nested PCR amplified TCRbeta. From the multiplex PCR reads, TCRdb called clonotypes with MiXCR, one entry per CDR3 protein. The table includes 81,000 or so distinct CDR3 sequences, roughly 76% detected once. Trimming took off 4 bases at V and 6 bases at J, with 9 bases between the two ends. CDR1 and CDR2 (germline): SGHAT, FQNNGV. There are 12 residues in the CDR3. RNA was extracted from bulk tissue without any cell sorting. This TCR derives from a woman aged 45-60 years with non-small cell lung cancer. The chain has TRBV11-2 and TRBJ1-1; no clear D gene. The source material was lung tumor tissue. The CDR3 is CASSSPFPEAFY. CDR3 bases: TGTGCCAGCAGCTCACCGTTCCCTGAAGCTTTCTAT.